What follows are 19 T cell receptor beta chains derived from one specimen sequenced in a study of T-cell memory formation after mild COVID-19. MiXCR, run by TCRdb on the 5' RACE reads, gives a single entry per CDR3 protein. This sample has roughly 110,000 distinct CDR3 sequences, with around 14% found just once. Sequenced sample: PBMCs or a T cell subset sorted from them (not recorded which). Receptors originate from a man younger than 30 who had mild COVID-19 (a few samples of this study predate the infection). Cell type and time point are not known.

The table lists this clonotype with many counts. The rearrangement uses TRBV4-3 and TRBJ2-3, with D hard to call. V lost 0 bases, J lost 0 bases, and 13 bases lay in between. Germline V lookup: CDR1 LGHNA, CDR2 YSLEER. This CDR3 contains 17 residues. CDR3 DNA: TGCGCCAGCAGCCAAGATCGGGCATATTCTAGCACAGATACGCAGTATTTT. Translation: CASSQDRAYSSTDTQYF.

The V gene is TRBV9, the J gene TRBJ1-1, with TRBD1 matching over 9 bases. Germline CDR1 is SGDLS and CDR2 is YYNGEE. Trimming took 0 bases from V and 3 from J; bases not matched to a gene: 6. The CDR3 is 16 residues long. CDR3 sequence reads: CASSVDTGGGYTEAFF. CDR3 in DNA: TGTGCCAGCAGCGTAGATACAGGGGGCGGATACACTGAAGCTTTCTTT.

The chain recombines TRBV7-2 with TRBJ2-7; 10 positions match TRBD1. Germline CDR1 SGHTA, CDR2 FQGNSA. Trimming cost V 4 bases and J 3 bases; bases outside gene matches: 9. CDR3 length: 16 amino acids. CDR3 bases: TGTGCCAGCAGCTCTCCCCGGGACAGGGGTCTCTACGAGCAGTACTTC. Its translation is CASSSPRDRGLYEQYF. The full variable domain, completed using reference TRBV7-2 and TRBJ2-7, is GAGVSQSPSNKVTEKGKDVELRCDPISGHTALYWYRQSLGQGLEFLIYFQGNSAPDKSGLPSDRFSAERTGGSVSTLTIQRTQQEDSAVYLCASSSPRDRGLYEQYFGPGTRLTVT.

The chain combines TRBV7-6 with TRBJ2-3; D may be TRBD2 (7 bases). Trimming stripped 5 bases from V and 11 bases from J, with 14 bases between. The length of the CDR3 is 12 residues. In germline, CDR1 is SGHVS, CDR2 FNYEAQ. CDR3 in amino acids: CASSPGGGRQYF. DNA for the CDR3: TGTGCCAGCAGCCCTGGGGGGGGCCGGCAGTATTTT.

The chain joins TRBV4-3 to TRBJ1-1, with D unclear. Germline loops: CDR1 LGHNA, CDR2 YSLEER. Trimming removed 3 bases from V and 8 bases from J, with 13 bases in between. CDR3 length: 13 residues. CDR3 protein: CASSHGIVGEAFF. CDR3 nucleotides: TGCGCCAGCAGCCATGGTATAGTCGGCGAAGCTTTCTTT.

There are a few counts of this clonotype. V is TRBV20-1 and J is TRBJ2-5, with 12 bases identical to TRBD1. CDR1 and CDR2 from the germline V gene are DFQATT and SNEGSKA (reference sequence). The V and J ends lost 2 bases and 7 bases, in that order; junction bases with no gene match: 11. The CDR3 totals 16 residues. This CDR3 reads CSARKAGTGGIGTQYF. In DNA form, the CDR3 reads TGCAGTGCTAGAAAGGCTGGGACAGGGGGCATTGGGACCCAGTACTTC.

At least ten counts were recorded for this clonotype. The V and J genes are TRBV20-1 and TRBJ2-7; no clear D. CDR1 and CDR2 (germline): DFQATT, SNEGSKA (reference sequence). The V gene lost 3 bases and the J gene lost 3 bases, with 15 bases spanning the gap. There are 14 residues in the CDR3. This CDR3 is CSASPDRYDYEQYF. The CDR3 bases are TGCAGTGCTAGCCCGGACCGTTACGACTACGAGCAGTACTTC.

This clonotype has a handful of counts. This sequence joins TRBV27 and TRBJ2-2; 7 bases fit TRBD1. J was trimmed by 6 bases and V by 6 bases; bases with no gene match: 13. This CDR3 is 16 amino acids long. Germline CDR1 is MNHEY and CDR2 is SMNVEV (reference sequence). The CDR3 reads CASSRPQGMDPGELFF. CDR3 DNA: TGTGCCAGCAGCCGTCCACAGGGGATGGACCCCGGGGAGCTGTTTTTT.

In its sample, this clonotype was seen many times. This chain connects TRBV20-1 to TRBJ2-1; D unclear. Trimming left V 7 bases short and J 6 bases short, with 19 bases between. CDR1 is DFQATT, CDR2 SNEGSKA, per germline (reference sequence). The CDR3 is 14 residues long. CDR3 region: CSVDGRSWGNEQFF. For the CDR3, the DNA is TGCAGTGTCGACGGCCGCTCCTGGGGCAATGAGCAGTTCTTC.

The chain couples TRBV12-3 or TRBV12-4 to TRBJ1-4; 7 bases are a match to TRBD1. The CDR3 extends over 15 amino acids. V lost 6 bases and J lost 10; bases outside the gene matches: 14. The CDR3 spells CASRLFQGGQGKLFF. CDR3 nucleotides: TGTGCCAGCAGACTCTTCCAGGGGGGTCAGGGAAAACTGTTTTTT.

This clonotype occurred a few times. The rearrangement links TRBV10-3 to TRBJ2-6; D call uncertain. The V end lost 3 bases, the J end lost 1 base, and 16 bases lay between the germline ends. Germline V CDR1 and CDR2: ENHRY, SYGVKD. The CDR3 totals 18 residues. The CDR3 DNA reads TGTGCCATCAGTGATATATCGCTGAAGCAATCTGGGGCCAACGTCCTGACTTTC. Translation: CAISDISLKQSGANVLTF.

This clonotype was seen a handful of times. The chain couples TRBV4-1 to TRBJ1-5, with D maybe TRBD1 (5 bases). V was shortened by 0 bases and J by 4 bases, with 7 bases between the two germline ends. The CDR3 is 14 amino acids. The germline V gene has CDR1 MGHRA and CDR2 YSYEKL. CDR3 coding DNA: TGCGCCAGCAGCCAAGAACCAGGGAATCAGCCCCAGCATTTT. This gives the protein CASSQEPGNQPQHF.

The chain links TRBV7-2 to TRBJ2-3; the match to TRBD2 covers 8 bases. Unmatched junction bases numbered 5, after V lost 3 bases and J lost 0 bases. CDR1 and CDR2 from the germline V gene are SGHTA and FQGNSA. The CDR3 totals 16 residues. The CDR3 here is CASSFGRGGSTDTQYF. The CDR3 DNA reads as TGTGCCAGCAGCTTCGGCCGGGGGGGAAGCACAGATACGCAGTATTTT.

This chain joins TRBV7-8 and TRBJ2-3; D is unresolved. Looked up from germline, CDR1 is SGHVS and CDR2 is FQNEAQ. V dropped 4 bases and J dropped 0 bases, with 14 bases sitting between them. The CDR3 sequence is 16 residues long. In DNA form, the CDR3 reads TGTGCCAGCAGCTCGATCCCGAGTGCTAGCACAGATACGCAGTATTTT. Translation: CASSSIPSASTDTQYF. Full variable domain (rest looked up from reference TRBV7-8 and TRBJ2-3): GAGVSQSPRYKVAKRGQDVALRCDPISGHVSLFWYQQALGQGPEFLTYFQNEAQLDKSGLPSDRFFAERPEGSVSTLKIQRTQQEDSAVYLCASSSIPSASTDTQYFGPGTRLTVL.

This clonotype appeared a few times. V gene TRBV4-1 combines with J gene TRBJ2-2, with 7 bases aligning to TRBD1. The germline gives CDR1 MGHRA, CDR2 YSYEKL. CDR3 size: 16 residues. Unmatched junction bases numbered 7, after V lost 4 bases and J lost 2 bases. In DNA, the CDR3 is TGCGCCAGCAGCCGGCACCGGGACAGCAACACCGGGGAGCTGTTTTTT. It translates to CASSRHRDSNTGELFF.

In this sample, this clonotype turned up many times. The chain carries TRBV7-9 and TRBJ2-3, with 7 positions matching TRBD1. The CDR3 spans 15 residues. Germline values: CDR1 SEHNR, CDR2 FQNEAQ (reference sequence). The junction had 5 bases not matched to a gene; V was cut back by 4 bases and J by 1 base. Here the CDR3 reads CASSSDREGTDTQYF. Written as DNA, the CDR3 is TGTGCCAGCAGCTCAGACAGGGAAGGCACAGATACGCAGTATTTT.

The chain is built from TRBV2 and TRBJ1-6; no firm D call. The CDR3 totals 14 residues. V was clipped by 0 bases and J by 10 bases, with 10 bases between them. In germline, CDR1 is SNHLY, CDR2 FYNNEI. The CDR3 DNA sequence: TGTGCCAGCAGTGAAGCGCGGCCCAGCTCACCCCTCCACTTT. Translating it yields CASSEARPSSPLHF.

The CDR3 loop reads CASRAGTGVGNTIYF. CDR3 bases: TGTGCCAGCAGAGCCGGGACAGGGGTCGGAAACACCATATATTTT. The V call is TRBV7-6, the J call TRBJ1-3; TRBD1 matches 10 bases. The CDR3 is 15 amino acids. With 6 bases clipped from V and 4 bases from J, the junction kept 6 bases outside the gene matches. Germline CDR1 is SGHVS and CDR2 is FNYEAQ. Based on the CDR3 plus reference TRBV7-6 and TRBJ1-3, the full variable domain is GAGVSQSPRYKVTKRGQDVALRCDPISGHVSLYWYRQALGQGPEFLTYFNYEAQQDKSGLPNDRFSAERPEGSISTLTIQRTEQRDSAMYRCASRAGTGVGNTIYFGEGSWLTVV.

This clonotype was detected ten times or more. The chain has TRBV5-1 and TRBJ2-1; perhaps D is TRBD1 or TRBD2 (6 bases each). The germline V and J ends were trimmed by 1 base and 2 bases, with 13 bases remaining between them. Germline assignment: CDR1 SGHRS and CDR2 YFSETQ. This CDR3 has 16 residues. The CDR3 sequence: CASSLRWGAAYNEQFF. As DNA, the CDR3 is TGCGCCAGCAGCTTGCGTTGGGGGGCGGCCTACAATGAGCAGTTCTTC.